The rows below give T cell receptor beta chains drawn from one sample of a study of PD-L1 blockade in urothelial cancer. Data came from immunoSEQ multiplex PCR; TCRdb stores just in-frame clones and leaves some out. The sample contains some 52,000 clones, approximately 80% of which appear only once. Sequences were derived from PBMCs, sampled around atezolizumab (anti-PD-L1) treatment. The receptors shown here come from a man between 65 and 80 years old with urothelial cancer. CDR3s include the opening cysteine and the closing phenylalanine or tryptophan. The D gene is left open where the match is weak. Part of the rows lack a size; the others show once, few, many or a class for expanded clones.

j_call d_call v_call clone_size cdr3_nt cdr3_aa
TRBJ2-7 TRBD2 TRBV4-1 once TGCGCCAGCAGCCTATCGAGCGGGGGGTACGAGCAGTACTTC CASSLSSGGYEQYF
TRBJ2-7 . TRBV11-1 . TGTGCCAGCAGCACACAGGGACGGTCCTACGAGCAGTACTTC CASSTQGRSYEQYF
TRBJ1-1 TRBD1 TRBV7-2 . TGTGCCAGCAGCCCTCAACAGGGGGTCTATAGCTCGGAAGCTTTCTTT CASSPQQGVYSSEAFF
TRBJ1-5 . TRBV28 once TGTGCCAGCAGTTCTACAGGGAAGAAACAGCCCCAGCATTTT CASSSTGKKQPQHF
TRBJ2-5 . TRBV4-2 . TGTGCCAGCAGCCAAGATCTGCAGGGTCGAGCCCAGTACTTC CASSQDLQGRAQYF
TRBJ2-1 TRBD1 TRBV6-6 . TGTGCCAGCAGCCCGGGACAGGGGGCCAATGAGCAGTTCTTC CASSPGQGANEQFF
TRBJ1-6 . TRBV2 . TGTGCCAGCAGAGGGGGGGGCAGGGCCGTTTCACCCCTCCACTTT CASRGGGRAVSPLHF
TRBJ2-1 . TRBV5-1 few TGCGCCAGCAGCTACACACTAGACTTCGACTACAATGAGCAGTTCTTC CASSYTLDFDYNEQFF
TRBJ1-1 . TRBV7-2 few TGTGCCAGCAGCTTAGCTCGGAACACTGAAGCTTTCTTT CASSLARNTEAFF
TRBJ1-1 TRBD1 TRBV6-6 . TGTGCCAGCAGTTATCCGGGACAGGGGGCAACTGAAGCTTTCTTT CASSYPGQGATEAFF
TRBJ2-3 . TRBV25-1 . TGTGCCAGCAGTGCCAGGGTGGGCGCAGGTCCTAACACGCAGTATTTT CASSARVGAGPNTQYF
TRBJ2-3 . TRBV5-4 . TGTGCCAGCAGCTCATCTACCCTGGGCACAGATACGCAGTATTTT CASSSSTLGTDTQYF
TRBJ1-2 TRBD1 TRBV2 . TGTGCCAGCAGGCTCGACAGGGAGAGGAGCTATGGCTACACCTTC CASRLDRERSYGYTF
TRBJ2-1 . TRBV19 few TGTGCCAGTAGTATAGTCTCCCTAGCGCCTAACTACAATGAGCAGTTCTTC CASSIVSLAPNYNEQFF
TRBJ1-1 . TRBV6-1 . TGTGCCAGCAGTGGAGAGTTCAACACTGAAGCTTTCTTT CASSGEFNTEAFF
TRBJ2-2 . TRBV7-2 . TGTGCCAGCAGCCCAATACCGGGACAGAACACCGGGGAGCTGTTTTTT CASSPIPGQNTGELFF
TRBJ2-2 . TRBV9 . TGTGCCAGCAGCGACGGACACGGGAACACCGGGGAGCTGTTTTTT CASSDGHGNTGELFF
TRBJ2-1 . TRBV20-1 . TGCAGTGCTAGCGACAACAATGAGCAGTTCTTC CSASDNNEQFF
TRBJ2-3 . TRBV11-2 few TGTGCCAGCAGCTTAGATCTTGGGGCGACAGATACGCAGTATTTT CASSLDLGATDTQYF
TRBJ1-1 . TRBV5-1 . TGCGCCAGCAGCTTGGGACTCCCGAACACTGAAGCTTTCTTT CASSLGLPNTEAFF
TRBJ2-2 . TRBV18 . TGTGCCAGCTCACCACCCAACGGGAGAAGCACCGGGGAGCTGTTTTTT CASSPPNGRSTGELFF
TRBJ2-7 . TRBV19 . TGTGCCAGTAGTATTGGTGGGGGGTCCCACGAGCAGTACTTC CASSIGGGSHEQYF
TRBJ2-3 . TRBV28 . TGTGCCAGCAAGGCGGACACAGATACGCAGTATTTT CASKADTDTQYF
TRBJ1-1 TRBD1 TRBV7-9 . TGTGCCAGCAGCCCCCGACAGGGCTACACTGAAGCTTTCTTT CASSPRQGYTEAFF
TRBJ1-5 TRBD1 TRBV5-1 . TGCGCCAGCAGCCGCGGGGACAGCGACAATCAGCCCCAGCATTTT CASSRGDSDNQPQHF